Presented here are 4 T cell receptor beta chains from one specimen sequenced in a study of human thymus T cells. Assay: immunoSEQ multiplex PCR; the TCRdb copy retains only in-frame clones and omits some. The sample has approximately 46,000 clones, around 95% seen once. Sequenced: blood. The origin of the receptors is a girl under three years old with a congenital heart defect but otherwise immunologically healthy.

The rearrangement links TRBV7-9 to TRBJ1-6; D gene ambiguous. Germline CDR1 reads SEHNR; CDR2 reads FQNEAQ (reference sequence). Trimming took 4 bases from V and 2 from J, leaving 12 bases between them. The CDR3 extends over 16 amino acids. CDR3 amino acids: CASSSPGRTYNSPLHF. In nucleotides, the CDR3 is TGTGCCAGCAGCTCCCCCGGAAGGACCTATAATTCACCCCTCCACTTT.

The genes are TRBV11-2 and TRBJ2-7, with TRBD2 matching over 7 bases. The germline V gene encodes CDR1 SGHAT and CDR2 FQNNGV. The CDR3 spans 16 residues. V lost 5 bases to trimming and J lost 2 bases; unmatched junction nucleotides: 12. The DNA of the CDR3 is TGTGCCAGCAGCCCAGAATTTCGGGAGGTTACCTACGAGCAGTACTTC. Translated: CASSPEFREVTYEQYF.

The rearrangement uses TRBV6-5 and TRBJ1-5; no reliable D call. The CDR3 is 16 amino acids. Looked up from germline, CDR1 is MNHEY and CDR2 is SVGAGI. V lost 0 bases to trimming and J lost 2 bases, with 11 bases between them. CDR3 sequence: CASSYSRVQGNQPQHF. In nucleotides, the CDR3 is TGTGCCAGCAGTTACTCGAGGGTCCAGGGCAATCAGCCCCAGCATTTT.

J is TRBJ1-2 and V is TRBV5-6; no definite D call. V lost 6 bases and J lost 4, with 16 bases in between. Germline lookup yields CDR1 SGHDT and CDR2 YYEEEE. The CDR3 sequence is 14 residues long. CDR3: CASNPNAGIYGYTF. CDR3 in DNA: TGTGCCAGCAACCCTAATGCCGGGATCTATGGCTACACCTTC.